One T cell receptor beta chain is described in this entry. The recovered donors of Cohort 3 showed two negative PCRs, clearance, or symptom resolution. This entry comes from a study of blood T cell repertoires in COVID-19. Background on the study: Some COVID-19 samples were acute and others convalescent; all came from the United States, Italy and Spain. Sources were T cells, B-cell-depleted T cells, or PBMCs; the material itself was cDNA or gDNA.

Germline V gene sequence: CDR1 MNHNS, CDR2 SASEGT. This CDR3 is 15 amino acids long. Trimming took off 1 base at V and 6 bases at J, with 12 bases between the two ends. Original methodology: Scientists estimated how many nucleated cells there were by amplifying reference gene primers. Measured with immunoSEQ multiplex PCR; TCRdb has only the in-frame clones, and not every one. For V, J and clone size, that table is used; D and trimming come from the DNA. Of around 470,000 clones listed, about 92% are singletons. J is TRBJ1-4 and V is TRBV6-1; D ambiguous. Sequencing was performed on PBMCs or T cells enriched from blood (not recorded which). This receptor was taken from a young man who had recovered from COVID-19. CDR3 nucleotide sequence: TGTGCCAGCAGTGAAGATCGGGGTTTTCATGAAAAACTGTTTTTT. It encodes CASSEDRGFHEKLFF.